The 19 T cell receptor beta chains below all came from one sample that was sequenced in a study of CD8+ T cells in alopecia areata. The treatment is: oral pan-JAK inhibitor, 5-10 mg twice daily. Reverse transcription of extracted RNA yielded cDNA, which provided the sequencing template. Data came from immunoSEQ multiplex PCR; TCRdb stores just in-frame clones and leaves some out. This sample yields fewer than 250,000 clones, of which roughly 44% are seen a single time; approximately 2.9% belongs to the top ten. Sequencing was performed on CD4+ T cells sorted from blood, taken between weeks 36 and 40, from a patient treated with tofacitinib. The receptors come from a human donor with alopecia areata.

In DNA form, the CDR3 reads TGTGCCAGCAGCCTTATCGGGACCCAGTACTTC. As protein: CASSLIGTQYF. The rearrangement links TRBV14 to TRBJ2-5; D is ambiguous. The CDR3 consists of 11 residues. CDR1 and CDR2 from the germline V gene are SGHDN and FVKESK. The V and J ends lost 4 bases and 7 bases respectively, with 7 bases between them.

The chain carries TRBV27 and TRBJ1-1; D gene uncertain. The CDR3 contains 14 residues. The V end was cut by 7 bases, the J end by 1 base, with 13 bases between. CDR1 MNHEY and CDR2 SMNVEV come from the germline V gene (reference sequence). The CDR3 spells CASTSGPRNTEAFF. The CDR3 bases are TGTGCCAGCACTTCCGGGCCGCGGAACACTGAAGCTTTCTTT.

This chain's CDR3 is CASSSIGITDTQYF. The CDR3 DNA reads as TGTGCCAGCAGCTCGATAGGAATCACAGATACGCAGTATTTT. This chain uses TRBV5-4 with TRBJ2-3; the D is unclear. The CDR3 totals 14 residues. Germline assignment: CDR1 SGHNT and CDR2 YYREEE (reference sequence). The V and J ends lost 3 bases and 2 bases respectively, with 10 bases between them.

The chain uses TRBV5-6 and TRBJ2-3; TRBD1 matches at 10 bases. The CDR3 consists of 16 residues. Germline V gene data show CDR1 as SGHDT and CDR2 as YYEEEE. After removal of 1 base from V and 4 bases from J, the junction contained 6 bases not matched to a gene. The CDR3 nucleotides read TGTGCCAGCAGCTTGTTACGGACAGGGGGGTCAGATACGCAGTATTTT. It codes for CASSLLRTGGSDTQYF.

This clone has a single count. The identical CDR3 is also encoded by other nucleotide sequences in the sample. This rearrangement joins TRBV20-1 to TRBJ2-3, with D possibly being TRBD2 (5 bases). CDR3 size: 11 residues. Per germline, CDR1 DFQATT and CDR2 SNEGSKA (reference sequence). The V end lost 6 bases, the J end lost 3 bases, and 7 bases lay between the germline ends. The CDR3 spells CSAGGTDTQYF. CDR3 coding DNA: TGCAGTGCCGGAGGTACAGATACGCAGTATTTT.

The chain is built from TRBV5-8 and TRBJ2-1, with TRBD2 identical over 10 bases. V shed 1 base, J shed 8 bases, and the junction held 6 bases outside the gene matches. Germline CDR1 is SGHTS and CDR2 is YDEGEE. The CDR3 extends over 15 amino acids. Here the CDR3 DNA reads TGTGCCAGCAGCTTGTACCCACTAGCGGGATATGAGCAGTTCTTC. It is translated as CASSLYPLAGYEQFF.

This rearrangement joins TRBV2 to TRBJ2-3, with D perhaps matching TRBD2 (5 bases). Germline values: CDR1 SNHLY, CDR2 FYNNEI. V was shortened by 3 bases and J by 5 bases, with 9 bases between the two germline ends. This CDR3 spans 13 amino acids. The CDR3 sequence is CASSDTRRDTQYF. The CDR3 nucleotides read TGTGCCAGCAGTGACACTAGACGAGATACGCAGTATTTT.

V usage is TRBV6-6 and J usage is TRBJ1-5, with D possibly TRBD1 on 5 matching bases. The CDR3 spans 14 residues. CDR1 is MNHNY and CDR2 is SVGAGI in the germline V gene (reference sequence). V was shortened by 2 bases and J by 1 base, with 6 bases between the two germline ends. This CDR3 reads CASSYGTSNQPQHF. Here the CDR3 DNA reads TGTGCCAGCAGTTACGGGACGAGCAATCAGCCCCAGCATTTT.

This clone was seen a few times. The gene calls are TRBV14 and TRBJ2-1; weak D call: TRBD2 (5 bases). CDR3 length: 12 amino acids. Germline assignment: CDR1 SGHDN and CDR2 FVKESK. V was pared by 8 bases and J by 8 bases, with 13 bases between. The CDR3 protein is CASAMRADEQFF. CDR3 DNA sequence: TGTGCCAGCGCCATGAGGGCGGATGAGCAGTTCTTC. Together with reference TRBV14 and TRBJ2-1, the CDR3 gives the full variable domain: EAGVTQFPSHSVIEKGQTVTLRCDPISGHDNLYWYRRVMGKEIKFLLHFVKESKQDESGMPNNRFLAERTGGTYSTLKVQPAELEDSGVYFCASAMRADEQFFGPGTRLTVL.

The chain couples TRBV18 to TRBJ1-2; D is perhaps TRBD1 (6 bases). Germline CDR1 KGHSH, CDR2 LQKENI. The germline V and J ends were trimmed by 5 bases and 5 bases, with 12 bases remaining between them. The CDR3 sequence is 13 residues long. The CDR3 region has the DNA TGTGCCAGCTCAGGAGGGACACAGTATGGCTACACCTTC. It is translated as CASSGGTQYGYTF.

V and J are TRBV5-1 and TRBJ2-1; TRBD1 aligns across 7 bases. The V segment lost 5 bases and the J segment 7 bases; nucleotides outside the gene matches: 3. The CDR3 is made up of 12 amino acids. Germline V gene data show CDR1 as SGHRS and CDR2 as YFSETQ. The CDR3 spells CASSLQGNEQFF. CDR3 sequence (DNA): TGCGCCAGCAGTCTACAGGGGAATGAGCAGTTCTTC.

The gene calls are TRBV15 and TRBJ2-3, with TRBD2 as a possible D gene (5 bases). This CDR3 has 17 amino acids. Trimming cost V 0 bases and J 4 bases, with 17 bases left between them. Germline V gives CDR1 LNHNV, CDR2 YYDKDF (reference sequence). CDR3: CATSREVGKPSADTQYF. Here the CDR3 DNA reads TGTGCCACCAGCAGAGAAGTCGGGAAGCCCAGCGCAGATACGCAGTATTTT.

The chain joins TRBV6-7 to TRBJ2-7; D is tentatively TRBD1 or TRBD2 (7 bases each). TRBV6-7 is classed as an ORF, of uncertain function. The V end lost 8 bases, the J end lost 2 bases, and 16 bases lay between the germline ends. This CDR3 spans 14 amino acids. The CDR3 loop is CASPTGREPYEQYF. CDR3 nucleotide sequence: TGTGCCAGCCCGACAGGGCGGGAGCCCTACGAGCAGTACTTC.

The chain uses TRBV5-1 and TRBJ1-2; D is possibly TRBD1 (5 bases). Per germline, CDR1 SGHRS and CDR2 YFSETQ. CDR3 length: 13 amino acids. With 2 bases removed from V and 3 bases from J, the gap between germline ends came to 8 bases. This CDR3 is CASSLQEHYGYTF. As DNA, the CDR3 is TGCGCCAGCAGCTTACAGGAACACTATGGCTACACCTTC.

The chain employs TRBV2 and TRBJ2-7; TRBD1 matches at 9 bases. CDR1 and CDR2 from the germline V gene are SNHLY and FYNNEI. This CDR3 is built from 14 residues. J gave up 6 bases and V 2 bases, and 5 bases lay outside the gene matches. The CDR3 DNA follows: TGTGCCAGCAGTGAATTGGACAGGGGCGGCGAGCAGTACTTC. As protein: CASSELDRGGEQYF.

The chain couples TRBV19 to TRBJ2-7; 11 nucleotides match TRBD1. There are 14 residues in the CDR3. CDR1 and CDR2 (germline): LNHDA, SQIVND (reference sequence). Trimming removed 3 bases from V and 6 bases from J; junction bases left unmatched: 4. CDR3 DNA: TGTGCCAGTAGTATCAGGACAGGGGGCATCGAGCAGTACTTC. Its protein is CASSIRTGGIEQYF.

The chain couples TRBV2 to TRBJ2-3; D is perhaps TRBD2 (7 bases). The ends were cut back, 5 bases at V and 1 base at J, with 13 bases in the middle. This CDR3 contains 15 residues. The germline gives CDR1 SNHLY, CDR2 FYNNEI. As DNA, the CDR3 is TGTGCCAGCAGTTTGAGGGAGGGGGGCACAGATACGCAGTATTTT. Amino acid sequence: CASSLREGGTDTQYF.

Notes on this clone: It may be a read error: a sequence one base away is much more abundant. The chain carries TRBV7-2 and TRBJ2-3, with 8 bases fitting TRBD1. This CDR3 comprises 15 residues. Germline V gives CDR1 SGHTA, CDR2 FQGNSA. The V gene end was trimmed by 5 bases and the J gene end by 2 bases; junction bases not matched to a gene: 6. CDR3 in amino acids: CASSQGQGFTDTQYF. The CDR3 DNA sequence: TGTGCCAGCAGCCAAGGACAGGGATTCACAGATACGCAGTATTTT.

The V gene is TRBV30, the J gene TRBJ2-7; the D is unclear. The CDR3 is 13 residues long. Trimming cost V 1 base and J 4 bases, with 11 bases left between them. Germline-derived CDR1 and CDR2 are GTSNPN and SVGIG (reference sequence). CDR3 in amino acids: CAWSALQPYEQYF. The CDR3 DNA reads as TGTGCCTGGAGTGCCCTGCAGCCTTACGAGCAGTACTTC.